What follows is one T cell receptor (beta chain) and its context. Its antigen is unknown. This sample was taken from a study of cytomegalovirus exposure and HLA in healthy donors. Study-level points and caveats: A few CMV-associated chains proved CMV antigen-specific in vitro. The study designated 150 to 200 TCR beta chains cytomegalovirus-associated.

The study sampled nominally healthy donors, though unrecorded immune exposures were likely. The PCR had 60 Vbeta and 13 Jbeta primers. Some clones are missing from TCRdb's copy, which holds only in-frame ones; the method was immunoSEQ multiplex PCR. The top ten hold about 0.5% of the sample, which has roughly 200,000 clones, almost 85% seen once. Sequencing was done on a sample of PBMCs. The clonotype comes from a woman between 50 and 59 years old in good health and CMV-seronegative.

CDR3 loop: CASRGDGAQNTGELFF. The CDR3 DNA is TGTGCCAGCAGGGGTGATGGAGCCCAGAACACCGGGGAGCTGTTTTTT. The chain has TRBV6-6 and TRBJ2-2; D gene uncertain. From germline, CDR1 is MNHNY and CDR2 SVGAGI (reference sequence). Trimming left V 6 bases short and J 1 base short, with 15 bases between. The CDR3 covers 16 residues.